The rows below give T cell receptor beta chains drawn from one sample of a study of identical twins. From the 5' RACE reads, TCRdb called clonotypes with MiXCR, one entry per CDR3 protein. The sample holds roughly 540,000 distinct CDR3 sequences; 20% to 25% are singletons and the top ten take 0.91%. The same sample was also studied in work on T cells expressing NK-cell markers.

The sample taken for sequencing was CD4+ T cells sorted from blood. All receptors come from a woman aged 18-29 years in good health. The conserved cysteine and the conserved F or W are not part of the CDR3 here. D genes are given only for firm matches.

d_call,v_call,j_call,cdr3_aa
.,TRBV15,TRBJ2-5,ATSEGRETQY
.,TRBV6-1,TRBJ1-5,ASRMREMGVNQPQH
TRBD2,TRBV6-1,TRBJ2-5,ASSRTLASGRETQY
.,TRBV6-1,TRBJ1-2,ASSGRGESYGYT
.,TRBV7-2,TRBJ2-7,ASSLGGRGEQY
.,TRBV6-1,TRBJ1-5,ASSVRIGNQPQH
TRBD2,TRBV7-7,TRBJ2-2,ASSLEAGGNTGELF
TRBD1,TRBV20-1,TRBJ2-6,SADRGRGANVLT
.,TRBV6-2/TRBV6-3,TRBJ1-5,ASSYIGGWGQPQH
TRBD1,TRBV29-1,TRBJ1-2,SAQTGTYGYT
TRBD2,TRBV29-1,TRBJ2-2,SVPRTSGPTGELF
.,TRBV6-2/TRBV6-3,TRBJ2-7,ASRGGSTGAYEQY
TRBD1,TRBV3-1,TRBJ1-2,ASSITGEPNYGYT
.,TRBV7-2,TRBJ2-1,ASSPPQRLNNEQF
.,TRBV12-3/TRBV12-4,TRBJ2-7,ASSNGFSYEQY
TRBD2,TRBV30,TRBJ2-1,AWSGAAGAYNEQF
TRBD2,TRBV12-3/TRBV12-4,TRBJ2-7,ASSLLAGAFYEQY
TRBD2,TRBV12-3/TRBV12-4,TRBJ2-3,ASSLGAGGGTQY
.,TRBV3-1,TRBJ2-1,ASSQSVIPGRMGRDAAGEQF
.,TRBV29-1,TRBJ1-2,SVVAGFSYGYT
TRBD2,TRBV7-2,TRBJ2-2,ASSLHASGRTGELF
.,TRBV29-1,TRBJ2-2,SVRPSGTEGGTGELF